This T cell receptor (beta chain) was profiled in a study of technical replicates of blood from a few donors. In this sample, this clone turned up a few times. The data were produced by immunoSEQ multiplex PCR, yet TCRdb's version contains in-frame clones alone and is incomplete. The repertoire consists of 62,000 or so clones, with more than 75% occurring once and the leading ten covering approximately 5%. Germline V lookup: CDR1 SNHLY, CDR2 FYNNEI. V lost 10 bases and J lost 4, with 10 bases in between. This CDR3 comprises 11 residues. Sequences were obtained from PBMCs. This receptor was taken from a human donor in good health. Some clones in this sample may be carry-over from other donors' samples. The gene calls are TRBV2 and TRBJ1-1; D unclear. The DNA of the CDR3 is TGTGCCACCGCCCGGGGCACTGAAGCTTTCTTT. Translating gives CATARGTEAFF.